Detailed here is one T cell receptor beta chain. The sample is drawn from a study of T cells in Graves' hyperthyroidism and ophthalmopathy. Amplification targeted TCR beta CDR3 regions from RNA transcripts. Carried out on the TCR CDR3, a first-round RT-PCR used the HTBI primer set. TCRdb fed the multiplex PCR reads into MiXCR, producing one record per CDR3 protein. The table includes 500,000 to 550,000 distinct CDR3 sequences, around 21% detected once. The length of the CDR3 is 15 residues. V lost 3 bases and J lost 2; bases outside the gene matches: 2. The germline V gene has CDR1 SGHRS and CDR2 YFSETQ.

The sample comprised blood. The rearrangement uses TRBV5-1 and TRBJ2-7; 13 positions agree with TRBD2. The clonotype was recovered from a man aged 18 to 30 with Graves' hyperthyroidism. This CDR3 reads CASSWGTSGAYEQYF. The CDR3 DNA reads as TGCGCCAGCAGCTGGGGGACTAGCGGGGCCTACGAGCAGTACTTC.